Following are 10 T cell receptor beta chains from one sample sequenced in a study of blood T cell repertoires in COVID-19. The protocol was immunoSEQ multiplex PCR, while the TCRdb copy is restricted to in-frame clones and leaves out a portion. The repertoire holds 45,000 to 65,000 clones, with roughly 84% as singletons. Source material: peripheral blood. Receptors originate from a man older than 75 with active COVID-19.

This clone was counted a single time. The chain links TRBV9 to TRBJ1-5; TRBD1 agrees at 8 bases. Unmatched junction bases numbered 2, after V lost 3 bases and J lost 0 bases. Per germline, CDR1 SGDLS and CDR2 YYNGEE. CDR3 size: 15 residues. The CDR3 DNA is TGTGCCAGCAGCGCACAGGGGGATAGCAATCAGCCCCAGCATTTT. Translated: CASSAQGDSNQPQHF.

This clone came up a few times. The chain recombines TRBV18 with TRBJ2-2; unclear D gene. The CDR3 extends over 16 amino acids. V lost 2 bases and J lost 4, with 14 bases in between. The germline V gene encodes CDR1 KGHSH and CDR2 LQKENI. The CDR3 DNA follows: TGTGCCAGCTCACCAGGGCACAGCAAACGCACCGGGGAGCTGTTTTTT. This codes for CASSPGHSKRTGELFF.

The CDR3 DNA follows: TGTGCCAGCAGCGAACCGGGACAGGGCGGCACTGAAGCTTTCTTT. Translated, it gives CASSEPGQGGTEAFF. The chain carries TRBV5-4 and TRBJ1-1; 9 bases map to TRBD1. Trimming removed 4 bases from V and 4 bases from J; junction bases left unmatched: 8. The CDR3 is 15 residues long. Germline V gene data show CDR1 as SGHNT and CDR2 as YYREEE (reference sequence).

This clone was counted a single time. V and J are TRBV18 and TRBJ2-3, with D possibly matching TRBD2 (5 bases). The CDR3 totals 15 residues. Trimming cost V 4 bases and J 2 bases, with 13 bases left between them. The germline CDR1 and CDR2 sequences are KGHSH and LQKENI. As DNA, the CDR3 is TGTGCCAGCTCACGCTCTTCGGACTCCACAGATACGCAGTATTTT. Protein: CASSRSSDSTDTQYF. Variable domain in full (rest from reference TRBV18 and TRBJ2-3): NAGVMQNPRHLVRRRGQEARLRCSPMKGHSHVYWYRQLPEEGLKFMVYLQKENIIDESGMPKERFSAEFPKEGPSILRIQQVVRGDSAAYFCASSRSSDSTDTQYFGPGTRLTVL.

This chain joins TRBV6-2 or TRBV6-3 and TRBJ2-5; 11 nucleotides align to TRBD2. From germline, CDR1 is MNHEY and CDR2 SVGEGT. CDR3 length: 18 residues. Unmatched junction bases numbered 10, after V lost 2 bases and J lost 2 bases. In DNA, the CDR3 is TGTGCCAGCAGTTACCCTTCCGGGACTAGCGGAAGACAAGAGACCCAGTACTTC. Residues: CASSYPSGTSGRQETQYF.

This clone was counted a few times. This sequence joins TRBV6-2 or TRBV6-3 and TRBJ1-6, with D perhaps matching TRBD1 (5 bases). The ends were cut back, 6 bases at V and 7 bases at J, with 19 bases in the middle. Germline assignment: CDR1 MNHEY and CDR2 SVGEGT. CDR3 length equals 16 residues. The CDR3 protein is CASSSPTVAGNSPLHF. In DNA, the CDR3 is TGTGCCAGCAGCTCCCCGACCGTGGCAGGGAATTCACCCCTCCACTTT.

The V call is TRBV29-1, the J call TRBJ2-1, with D unresolved. V shed 4 bases and J shed 7 bases, with 14 bases lying between them. The CDR3 has 13 amino acids. Looked up from germline, CDR1 is SQVTM and CDR2 is ANQGSEA. This CDR3 is CSVAPVRYNEQFF. The CDR3 nucleotides are TGCAGCGTTGCCCCCGTGAGATATAATGAGCAGTTCTTC.

This chain links TRBV19 with TRBJ1-1; possibly TRBD1 for D (6 bases). From germline, CDR1 is LNHDA and CDR2 SQIVND (reference sequence). Deletions cut 3 bases from V and 0 bases from J, with 17 bases between. There are 17 residues in the CDR3. CDR3 sequence (DNA): TGTGCCAGTAGTATTACAGGGTCATCTATCATGAACACTGAAGCTTTCTTT. Residues: CASSITGSSIMNTEAFF.

CDR3 coding DNA: TGTGCCAGCAGCTTATTACTAGCGGGAGCCGAGCAGTACTTC. This codes for CASSLLLAGAEQYF. V gene TRBV7-2 combines with J gene TRBJ2-7; 11 bases map to TRBD2. V shed 2 bases and J 6 bases; nucleotides not matched to a gene: 3. This CDR3 contains 14 residues. Per the germline V gene, CDR1 is SGHTA and CDR2 is FQGNSA.

The genes are TRBV5-4 and TRBJ2-7, with 11 bases lining up with TRBD1. Germline V gene lookup returns CDR1 SGHNT and CDR2 YYREEE (reference sequence). The CDR3 runs 15 residues. J was trimmed by 2 bases and V by 4 bases; bases with no gene match: 5. For the CDR3, the DNA is TGTGCCAGCAGCCCCACGGGACAGGGGGCCTACGAGCAGTACTTC. As protein: CASSPTGQGAYEQYF.